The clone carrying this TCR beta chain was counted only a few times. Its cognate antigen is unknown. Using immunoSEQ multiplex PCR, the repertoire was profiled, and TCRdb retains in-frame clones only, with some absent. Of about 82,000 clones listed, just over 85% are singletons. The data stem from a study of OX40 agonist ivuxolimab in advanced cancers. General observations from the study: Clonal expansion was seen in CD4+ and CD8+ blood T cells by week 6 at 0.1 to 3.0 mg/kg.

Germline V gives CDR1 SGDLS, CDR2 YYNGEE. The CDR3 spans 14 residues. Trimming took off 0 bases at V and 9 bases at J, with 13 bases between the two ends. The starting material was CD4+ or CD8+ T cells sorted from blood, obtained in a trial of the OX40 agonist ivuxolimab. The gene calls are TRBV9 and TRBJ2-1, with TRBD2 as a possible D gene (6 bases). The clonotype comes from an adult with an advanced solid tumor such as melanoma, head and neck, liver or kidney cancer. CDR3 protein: CASSVAQRGGEQFF. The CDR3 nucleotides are TGTGCCAGCAGCGTAGCTCAGAGGGGAGGTGAGCAGTTCTTC.